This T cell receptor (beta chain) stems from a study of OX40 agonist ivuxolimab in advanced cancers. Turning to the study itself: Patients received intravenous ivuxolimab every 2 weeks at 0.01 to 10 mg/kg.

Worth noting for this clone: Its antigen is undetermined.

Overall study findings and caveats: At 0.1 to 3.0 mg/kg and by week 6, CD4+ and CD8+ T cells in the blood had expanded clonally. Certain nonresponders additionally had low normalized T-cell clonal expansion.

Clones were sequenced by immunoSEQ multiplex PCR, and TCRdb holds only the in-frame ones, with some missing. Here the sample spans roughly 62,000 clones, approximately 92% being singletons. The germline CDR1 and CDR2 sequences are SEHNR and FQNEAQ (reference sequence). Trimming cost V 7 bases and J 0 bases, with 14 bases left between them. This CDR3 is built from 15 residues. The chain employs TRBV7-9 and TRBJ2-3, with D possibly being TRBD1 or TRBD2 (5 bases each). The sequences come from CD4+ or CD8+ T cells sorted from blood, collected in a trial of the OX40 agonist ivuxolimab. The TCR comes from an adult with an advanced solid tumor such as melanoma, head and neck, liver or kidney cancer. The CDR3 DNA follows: TGTGCCAGCACCGAAGGGGACGCTAGCACAGATACGCAGTATTTT. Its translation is CASTEGDASTDTQYF.